The 30 T cell receptor beta chains in this list originate from one sample, sequenced in a study of siplizumab effects on memory and regulatory T cells. The data were produced by immunoSEQ multiplex PCR, yet TCRdb's version contains in-frame clones alone and is incomplete. The sample holds roughly 69,000 clones; approximately 87% are singletons and the top ten take about 3.8%. Sequencing input: memory CD4+ T cells sorted from blood. The receptors were gathered from a human donor in good health.

In its sample, this clone was seen once. The gene calls are TRBV2 and TRBJ1-3; D possibly corresponds to TRBD1 (5 bases). Deletions cut 2 bases from V and 3 bases from J, with 17 bases between. Germline-derived CDR1 and CDR2 are SNHLY and FYNNEI. This CDR3 contains 17 residues. CDR3 residues: CASSEWGSHSDGNTIYF. CDR3 bases: TGTGCCAGCAGTGAATGGGGGTCCCACTCTGATGGAAACACCATATATTTT. Looking up the rest from reference TRBV2 and TRBJ1-3 gives the full variable domain: EPEVTQTPSHQVTQMGQEVILRCVPISNHLYFYWYRQILGQKVEFLVSFYNNEISEKSEIFDDQFSVERPDGSNFTLKIRSTKLEDSAMYFCASSEWGSHSDGNTIYFGEGSWLTVV.

The chain combines TRBV5-1 with TRBJ1-1; D is uncertain. CDR1 SGHRS and CDR2 YFSETQ come from the germline V gene. Trimming left V 8 bases short and J 4 bases short, with 18 bases between. The CDR3 is made up of 14 amino acids. The CDR3: CASTPIPGGTEAFF. The CDR3 DNA sequence: TGCGCCAGTACCCCTATCCCCGGAGGCACTGAAGCTTTCTTT.

This clone has a handful of counts. This sequence joins TRBV15 and TRBJ2-3; TRBD2 is a possible D gene (6 bases). V was shortened by 3 bases and J by 0 bases, with 10 bases between the two germline ends. Germline V gene data show CDR1 as LNHNV and CDR2 as YYDKDF (reference sequence). The CDR3 loop spans 15 amino acids. The CDR3 DNA sequence: TGTGCCACCAGCAGTGGAGGGGAAAGCACAGATACGCAGTATTTT. It encodes CATSSGGESTDTQYF.

The chain couples TRBV2 to TRBJ2-7, with 7 bases aligning to TRBD2. Germline CDR1 and CDR2: SNHLY and FYNNEI. This CDR3 is built from 15 residues. V lost 4 bases and J lost 2; bases outside the gene matches: 8. CDR3 loop: CASSASGANAYEQYF. In DNA, the CDR3 is TGTGCCAGCAGTGCGAGCGGGGCCAACGCCTACGAGCAGTACTTC.

This chain connects TRBV15 to TRBJ2-2; D unresolved. V lost 0 bases to trimming and J lost 0 bases, with 8 bases between them. This CDR3 is built from 16 residues. Germline values: CDR1 LNHNV, CDR2 YYDKDF (reference sequence). Written as DNA, the CDR3 is TGTGCCACCAGCAGAGACGGCTCCGCGAACACCGGGGAGCTGTTTTTT. It specifies CATSRDGSANTGELFF.

The chain couples TRBV5-6 to TRBJ1-1; 8 positions agree with TRBD1. Trimming cost V 3 bases and J 1 base; bases outside gene matches: 5. The CDR3 sequence is 15 residues long. In germline, CDR1 is SGHDT, CDR2 YYEEEE. CDR3 amino acids: CASSSAQGGNTEAFF. The CDR3 DNA is TGTGCCAGCAGCTCAGCACAGGGGGGGAACACTGAAGCTTTCTTT.

This chain uses TRBV10-3 with TRBJ2-3; TRBD1 aligns across 7 bases. The CDR3 has 16 amino acids. CDR1 is ENHRY and CDR2 is SYGVKD in the germline V gene. Unmatched junction bases numbered 13, after V lost 5 bases and J lost 5 bases. CDR3 bases: TGTGCCATCAGTACTCCCGAGGGGGCCGATGGAGATACGCAGTATTTT. Protein: CAISTPEGADGDTQYF.

The J gene is TRBJ2-5, the V gene TRBV5-4; 7 nucleotides agree with TRBD1. Germline V CDR1 and CDR2: SGHNT, YYREEE (reference sequence). Trimming took 4 bases from V and 2 from J; bases not matched to a gene: 11. CDR3 length: 16 residues. Written as DNA, the CDR3 is TGTGCCAGCAGCACTGGGGCAAGGGGGCAGCAAGAGACCCAGTACTTC. This sequence encodes CASSTGARGQQETQYF.

The CDR3 loop reads CASSAGQGWVGYTF. CDR3 DNA: TGTGCCAGCAGCGCAGGACAGGGCTGGGTTGGCTACACCTTC. The rearrangement joins TRBV5-4 to TRBJ1-2, with TRBD1 matching over 8 bases. J gave up 7 bases and V 4 bases, and 9 bases lay outside the gene matches. The germline CDR1 and CDR2 sequences are SGHNT and YYREEE (reference sequence). The CDR3 totals 14 residues.

The chain employs TRBV27 and TRBJ2-7; 7 positions agree with TRBD2. Unmatched junction bases numbered 14, after V lost 5 bases and J lost 4 bases. This CDR3 spans 16 amino acids. Per the germline V gene, CDR1 is MNHEY and CDR2 is SMNVEV (reference sequence). The CDR3 bases are TGTGCCAGCAGTCCCCTCTGGGCGGGAGAGAGGTACGAGCAGTACTTC. Encoded protein: CASSPLWAGERYEQYF.

The V gene is TRBV12-5, the J gene TRBJ1-5; 8 bases align to TRBD1. There are 14 residues in the CDR3. Germline V lookup: CDR1 LGHNT, CDR2 FRNRAP. V lost 1 base, J lost 4 bases, and 0 bases stayed unmatched. Here the CDR3 DNA reads TGTGCTAGTGGTTTGGGGACAGGGAATCAGCCCCAGCATTTT. It specifies CASGLGTGNQPQHF.

The CDR3 sequence is CATSTTRQTIYNSPLHF. The CDR3 DNA is TGTGCCACCAGCACCACCAGACAGACCATTTATAATTCACCCCTCCACTTT. The rearrangement joins TRBV15 to TRBJ1-6, with D possibly matching TRBD1 (5 bases). V lost 4 bases and J 4 bases, leaving 17 bases between the germline ends. Per the germline V gene, CDR1 is LNHNV and CDR2 is YYDKDF (reference sequence). The CDR3 consists of 17 residues.

V usage is TRBV9 and J usage is TRBJ2-3; D is uncertain. This CDR3 spans 12 amino acids. V lost 3 bases to trimming and J lost 2 bases, with 4 bases between them. In germline, CDR1 is SGDLS, CDR2 YYNGEE. The DNA for the CDR3 is TGTGCCAGCAGCGCCCTCACAGATACGCAGTATTTT. Amino acid sequence: CASSALTDTQYF.

The CDR3 sequence: CASSRQDTNQETQYF. The DNA of the CDR3 is TGTGCCAGCAGTCGCCAGGACACGAACCAAGAGACCCAGTACTTC. This chain connects TRBV6-6 to TRBJ2-5; tentatively, D is TRBD1 (5 bases). This CDR3 comprises 15 residues. The V gene lost 5 bases and the J gene lost 0 bases, with 13 bases spanning the gap. Per the germline V gene, CDR1 is MNHNY and CDR2 is SVGAGI (reference sequence).

Only one count was recorded for this clone. This chain connects TRBV2 to TRBJ1-3; a possible D gene is TRBD1 (6 bases). The CDR3 is 15 residues long. The V gene lost 2 bases and the J gene lost 0 bases, with 8 bases spanning the gap. Germline V CDR1 and CDR2: SNHLY, FYNNEI. The CDR3 sequence: CASSEQGLSGNTIYF. The CDR3 DNA sequence: TGTGCCAGCAGTGAACAGGGGCTCTCTGGAAACACCATATATTTT.

The chain joins TRBV19 to TRBJ2-3; no firm D call. The CDR3 contains 13 residues. The germline V and J ends were trimmed by 2 bases and 6 bases, with 9 bases remaining between them. The germline V gene encodes CDR1 LNHDA and CDR2 SQIVND (reference sequence). The CDR3, as DNA: TGTGCCAGTAGTATACAGCTGGGTGATACGCAGTATTTT. Its protein is CASSIQLGDTQYF.

A few counts support this clone. The chain links TRBV6-1 to TRBJ1-1; perhaps TRBD1 as D (6 bases). The CDR3 is 14 residues long. The germline CDR1 and CDR2 sequences are MNHNS and SASEGT. The germline V and J ends were trimmed by 4 bases and 1 base, with 10 bases remaining between them. The CDR3: CASSGLGANTEAFF. The CDR3 region has the DNA TGTGCCAGCAGTGGCCTGGGGGCGAACACTGAAGCTTTCTTT.

The chain has TRBV29-1 and TRBJ2-7; the D gene is possibly TRBD2 (7 bases). Trimming took off 6 bases at V and 5 bases at J, with 20 bases between the two ends. Germline V gives CDR1 SQVTM, CDR2 ANQGSEA. This CDR3 contains 14 residues. The CDR3 here is CSVALGGGHDEQYF. The CDR3 DNA is TGCAGCGTGGCCCTAGGGGGGGGGCACGACGAGCAGTACTTC.

The chain employs TRBV7-2 and TRBJ2-2; D ambiguous. The CDR3 length is 13 residues. CDR1 SGHTA and CDR2 FQGNSA come from the germline V gene. The ends were cut back, 3 bases at V and 1 base at J, with 3 bases in the middle. CDR3 sequence: CASSFGNTGELFF. Here the CDR3 DNA reads TGTGCCAGCAGCTTTGGGAACACCGGGGAGCTGTTTTTT. The complete variable domain, with remaining parts taken from reference TRBV7-2 and TRBJ2-2, reads GAGVSQSPSNKVTEKGKDVELRCDPISGHTALYWYRQSLGQGLEFLIYFQGNSAPDKSGLPSDRFSAERTGGSVSTLTIQRTQQEDSAVYLCASSFGNTGELFFGEGSRLTVL.

V gene TRBV9 combines with J gene TRBJ2-3; D remains ambiguous. Germline V CDR1 and CDR2: SGDLS, YYNGEE. V was shortened by 3 bases and J by 2 bases, with 7 bases between the two germline ends. The CDR3 is made up of 13 amino acids. CDR3 DNA: TGTGCCAGCAGCGGCTTATTCACAGATACGCAGTATTTT. Protein: CASSGLFTDTQYF.

This clone has just a few counts. The chain combines TRBV7-2 with TRBJ1-2; D is uncertain. V lost 2 bases and J lost 5, with 6 bases in between. Germline V CDR1 and CDR2: SGHTA, FQGNSA. The CDR3 sequence is 12 residues long. The DNA for the CDR3 is TGTGCCAGCAGCTTAACTCAATATGGCTACACCTTC. Protein product: CASSLTQYGYTF.

This CDR3 reads CATSSDRGGSYEQYF. In nucleotides, the CDR3 is TGTGCCACCAGCAGCGACAGGGGCGGCTCCTACGAGCAGTACTTC. The chain couples TRBV15 to TRBJ2-7, with 8 bases matching TRBD1. J gave up 0 bases and V 3 bases, and 4 bases lay outside the gene matches. The CDR3 is 15 residues long. Germline V gene lookup returns CDR1 LNHNV and CDR2 YYDKDF (reference sequence). Combining the CDR3 with reference TRBV15 and TRBJ2-7 gives the whole variable domain DAMVIQNPRYQVTQFGKPVTLSCSQTLNHNVMYWYQQKSSQAPKLLFHYYDKDFNNEADTPDNFQSRRPNTSFCFLDIRSPGLGDTAMYLCATSSDRGGSYEQYFGPGTRLTVT.

The V call is TRBV6-1, the J call TRBJ1-3; D remains ambiguous. Germline CDR1 MNHNS, CDR2 SASEGT. The CDR3 contains 12 residues. V lost 3 bases to trimming and J lost 0 bases, with 0 bases between them. This CDR3 reads CASSDSGNTIYF. CDR3 sequence (DNA): TGTGCCAGCAGTGACTCTGGAAACACCATATATTTT.

This chain joins TRBV6-6 and TRBJ2-7; D is undetermined. Looked up from germline, CDR1 is MNHNY and CDR2 is SVGAGI (reference sequence). V dropped 4 bases and J dropped 6 bases, with 10 bases sitting between them. This CDR3 spans 12 amino acids. The CDR3 is CASSFPTGEQYF. The CDR3 region has the DNA TGTGCCAGCAGTTTCCCAACCGGCGAGCAGTACTTC.

The chain links TRBV6-1 to TRBJ2-1; tentative D call: TRBD2 (6 bases). This CDR3 has 15 amino acids. V lost 3 bases, J lost 4 bases, and 13 bases lay in between. Germline V gene lookup returns CDR1 MNHNS and CDR2 SASEGT. The CDR3 is CASSDGGVPYNEQFF. For the CDR3, the DNA is TGTGCCAGCAGTGATGGCGGGGTCCCTTACAATGAGCAGTTCTTC.

The rearrangement joins TRBV6-6 to TRBJ2-1; D not certain. There are 13 residues in the CDR3. Trimming cost V 7 bases and J 0 bases, with 7 bases left between them. Per the germline V gene, CDR1 is MNHNY and CDR2 is SVGAGI (reference sequence). The CDR3 DNA sequence: TGTGCCAGCACCTTAAGCTCCTACAATGAGCAGTTCTTC. Translation gives CASTLSSYNEQFF.

The chain uses TRBV7-2 and TRBJ1-4; D is possibly TRBD1 (5 bases). The CDR3 covers 15 residues. Germline CDR1 SGHTA, CDR2 FQGNSA. Trimming stripped 3 bases from V and 1 base from J, with 9 bases between. The CDR3 is CASSFYGQTNEKLFF. DNA of the CDR3: TGTGCCAGCAGCTTTTACGGACAAACTAATGAAAAACTGTTTTTT. The full variable domain, its missing parts supplied by reference TRBV7-2 and TRBJ1-4, is GAGVSQSPSNKVTEKGKDVELRCDPISGHTALYWYRQSLGQGLEFLIYFQGNSAPDKSGLPSDRFSAERTGGSVSTLTIQRTQQEDSAVYLCASSFYGQTNEKLFFGSGTQLSVL.

The J gene is TRBJ2-7, the V gene TRBV5-4; TRBD2 aligns across 8 bases. The CDR3 sequence is 14 residues long. V lost 3 bases, J lost 2 bases, and 4 bases stayed unmatched. Germline V gene data show CDR1 as SGHNT and CDR2 as YYREEE (reference sequence). This CDR3 is CASSWAGGAYEQYF. The CDR3 DNA sequence: TGTGCCAGCAGCTGGGCCGGGGGGGCCTACGAGCAGTACTTC.

This rearrangement joins TRBV9 to TRBJ1-3; 8 positions agree with TRBD1. The CDR3 has 15 amino acids. With V trimmed by 0 bases and J by 4 bases, 3 bases remained unmatched. The germline V gene encodes CDR1 SGDLS and CDR2 YYNGEE. CDR3 nucleotides: TGTGCCAGCAGCGTAGGGACAGGGTTCGGAAACACCATATATTTT. Translation gives CASSVGTGFGNTIYF. Based on the CDR3 plus reference TRBV9 and TRBJ1-3, the full variable domain is DSGVTQTPKHLITATGQRVTLRCSPRSGDLSVYWYQQSLDQGLQFLIQYYNGEERAKGNILERFSAQQFPDLHSELNLSSLELGDSALYFCASSVGTGFGNTIYFGEGSWLTVV.

The chain uses TRBV6-5 and TRBJ1-1, with 7 bases lining up with TRBD1. Germline trimming cut 5 bases from V and 7 bases from J; bases unmatched to any gene: 10. This CDR3 comprises 14 residues. Germline values: CDR1 MNHEY, CDR2 SVGAGI. In DNA, the CDR3 is TGTGCCAGCAGTGAACGTGAGGGGGCTTTTGAAGCTTTCTTT. It codes for CASSEREGAFEAFF.